A single sample is the source of the 27 T cell receptor beta chains below, sequenced in a study of response to subunit inactivated influenza vaccine. Each CDR3 protein is one row after TCRdb ran MiXCR on the RT-PCR reads. This table has fewer than 550,000 distinct CDR3 sequences, about 25% appearing once. Here the sequenced sample was CD4+ T cells sorted from PBMCs, taken 5 days after vaccination. Every receptor here comes from a man between 45 and 60 years old who received an inactivated influenza vaccine.

There are many counts of this clonotype. The CDR3 sequence: CSAQDTDTQYF. CDR3 bases: TGCAGTGCCCAAGACACAGATACGCAGTATTTT. V gene TRBV20-1 combines with J gene TRBJ2-3; D is undetermined. Germline loops: CDR1 DFQATT, CDR2 SNEGSKA (reference sequence). Trimming took off 6 bases at V and 2 bases at J, with 6 bases between the two ends. CDR3 length: 11 amino acids.

This clonotype was seen a few times. The chain carries TRBV6-5 and TRBJ2-5, with D perhaps given as TRBD1 or TRBD2 (5 bases each). This CDR3 has 15 residues. Trimming removed 1 base at V and 1 base at J, with 10 bases between. Germline V gene lookup returns CDR1 MNHEY and CDR2 SVGAGI. DNA of the CDR3: TGTGCCAGCAGTTACTTTGGGACCTTCCAAGAGACCCAGTACTTC. Protein product: CASSYFGTFQETQYF.

The V call is TRBV20-1, the J call TRBJ2-3; 7 bases are a match to TRBD2. The trim removed 6 bases at V and 0 bases at J, leaving 9 bases unmatched. CDR3 length: 15 amino acids. Per germline, CDR1 DFQATT and CDR2 SNEGSKA (reference sequence). CDR3 sequence: CSAVDAGVSTDTQYF. Written as DNA, the CDR3 is TGCAGTGCCGTTGATGCGGGAGTAAGCACAGATACGCAGTATTTT.

The chain recombines TRBV4-2 with TRBJ2-3; TRBD2 matches 12 bases. This CDR3 has 18 residues. Trimming at V came to 4 bases and at J to 4 bases, leaving 12 bases not matched to a gene. Per germline, CDR1 LGHNA and CDR2 YNFKEQ. The CDR3 region has the DNA TGTGCCAGCAGCCTTTTTCTAGCGGGAGGGCGAGGGTCAGATACGCAGTATTTT. As protein: CASSLFLAGGRGSDTQYF.

The V gene is TRBV5-1, the J gene TRBJ2-6; no clear D gene. V lost 4 bases and J lost 1, with 9 bases in between. The CDR3 totals 15 residues. Germline CDR1 and CDR2: SGHRS and YFSETQ. The CDR3 nucleotides are TGCGCCAGCAGCCTACAGCCGTCTGGGGCCAACGTCCTGACTTTC. Its translation: CASSLQPSGANVLTF.

The chain uses TRBV20-1 and TRBJ2-7, with TRBD1 matching over 7 bases. After removal of 5 bases from V and 1 base from J, the junction contained 11 bases not matched to a gene. This CDR3 spans 15 amino acids. Germline V gives CDR1 DFQATT, CDR2 SNEGSKA (reference sequence). The CDR3 loop is CSADRAGTGSYEQYF. CDR3 bases: TGCAGTGCTGACAGGGCCGGGACGGGTTCCTACGAGCAGTACTTC.

CDR3 loop: CAWSGVTVIGYEQYF. CDR3 in DNA: TGTGCCTGGAGCGGGGTGACAGTAATTGGCTACGAGCAGTACTTC. The gene calls are TRBV30 and TRBJ2-7; either TRBD1 or TRBD2 may fit D (5 bases each). V was pared by 3 bases and J by 3 bases, with 18 bases between. Germline CDR1 reads GTSNPN; CDR2 reads SVGIG (reference sequence). The CDR3 is 15 residues long. Looking up the rest from reference TRBV30 and TRBJ2-7 gives the full variable domain: SQTIHQWPATLVQPVGSPLSLECTVEGTSNPNLYWYRQAAGRGLQLLFYSVGIGQISSEVPQNLSASRPQDRQFILSSKKLLLSDSGFYLCAWSGVTVIGYEQYFGPGTRLTVT.

The chain uses TRBV2 and TRBJ2-2; D gene ambiguous. The CDR3 sequence is 14 residues long. CDR1 and CDR2 (germline): SNHLY, FYNNEI. With 6 bases removed from V and 4 bases from J, the gap between germline ends came to 12 bases. CDR3 region: CASRTGLPTGELFF. CDR3 bases: TGTGCCAGCAGGACGGGTCTTCCCACCGGGGAGCTGTTTTTT.

This clonotype was seen a handful of times. This sequence joins TRBV24-1 and TRBJ2-5; D ambiguous. Germline CDR1 KGHDR, CDR2 SFDVKD. With 2 bases removed from V and 4 bases from J, the gap between germline ends came to 7 bases. The CDR3 spans 13 residues. CDR3 sequence: CATSDSPRETQYF. The CDR3, as DNA: TGTGCCACCAGTGATTCCCCTAGAGAGACCCAGTACTTC.

The CDR3, as DNA: TGTGCCAGCAGTCCTGGGCCCGTTCAAGAGACCCAGTACTTC. Translating gives CASSPGPVQETQYF. The chain has TRBV12-3 or TRBV12-4 and TRBJ2-5; D is undetermined. Trimming removed 5 bases at V and 2 bases at J, with 12 bases between. The CDR3 loop spans 14 amino acids.

This clonotype was detected a few times. The chain carries TRBV12-3 or TRBV12-4 and TRBJ1-1, with D possibly matching TRBD1 (6 bases). V lost 6 bases to trimming and J lost 1 base, with 12 bases between them. The CDR3 loop spans 14 amino acids. CDR3 in amino acids: CASSLGHRNTEAFF. Here the CDR3 DNA reads TGTGCCAGCAGCTTGGGACATAGGAACACTGAAGCTTTCTTT.

The table lists this clonotype with a few counts. This chain uses TRBV5-1 with TRBJ1-6; 9 bases match TRBD1. There are 16 residues in the CDR3. Trimming at V came to 4 bases and at J to 8 bases, leaving 10 bases not matched to a gene. Germline CDR1 and CDR2: SGHRS and YFSETQ. The CDR3 coding sequence is TGCGCCAGCAGCCCTCTACCGGGACAGGGCTATTCACCCCTCCACTTT. This codes for CASSPLPGQGYSPLHF.

V usage is TRBV5-1 and J usage is TRBJ2-1; 10 bases line up with TRBD2. The V gene's germline CDR1 is SGHRS and CDR2 YFSETQ. This CDR3 region has 15 residues. J was trimmed by 7 bases and V by 4 bases; bases with no gene match: 8. The CDR3 nucleotides are TGCGCCAGCAGCCAACCTAGCGGGAGTCGGAATGAGCAGTTCTTC. Translated, it gives CASSQPSGSRNEQFF. Combining the CDR3 with reference TRBV5-1 and TRBJ2-1 gives the whole variable domain KAGVTQTPRYLIKTRGQQVTLSCSPISGHRSVSWYQQTPGQGLQFLFEYFSETQRNKGNFPGRFSGRQFSNSRSEMNVSTLELGDSALYLCASSQPSGSRNEQFFGPGTRLTVL.

The rearrangement joins TRBV5-6 to TRBJ2-4; D might be TRBD1 or TRBD2, each matching 6 bases. There are 15 residues in the CDR3. CDR1 and CDR2 (germline): SGHDT, YYEEEE. Trimming cost V 4 bases and J 0 bases, with 11 bases left between them. The CDR3 nucleotides are TGTGCCAGCAGCACTGGGGGGCTAGCCAAAAACATTCAGTACTTC. As protein: CASSTGGLAKNIQYF.

The chain employs TRBV5-1 and TRBJ1-5; D unresolved. V shed 2 bases and J shed 4 bases, with 13 bases lying between them. Germline V CDR1 and CDR2: SGHRS, YFSETQ. The CDR3 runs to 15 residues. CDR3 sequence (DNA): TGCGCCAGCAGCTTTAATGGAGGGAAAAATCAGCCCCAGCATTTT. Its protein product is CASSFNGGKNQPQHF.

This clonotype showed up many times. J is TRBJ2-1 and V is TRBV9, with unresolved D. Germline lookup yields CDR1 SGDLS and CDR2 YYNGEE. V was clipped by 1 base and J by 10 bases, with 9 bases between them. This CDR3 contains 12 residues. The CDR3 nucleotides read TGTGCCAGCAGCGTATCATCGGGCGAGCAGTTCTTC. Protein: CASSVSSGEQFF.

This chain joins TRBV7-2 and TRBJ2-2; a weak D match, TRBD2 (6 bases). Trimming took off 2 bases at V and 7 bases at J, with 11 bases between the two ends. Germline V CDR1 and CDR2: SGHTA, FQGNSA. The CDR3 covers 14 residues. CDR3 sequence reads: CASSLTGVSGELFF. The CDR3, as DNA: TGTGCCAGCAGCTTAACGGGAGTTAGCGGGGAGCTGTTTTTT.

This rearrangement joins TRBV5-1 to TRBJ2-4; TRBD1 matches at 7 bases. Germline V gene data show CDR1 as SGHRS and CDR2 as YFSETQ. The CDR3 covers 14 residues. The J segment lost 10 bases and the V segment lost 0 bases, leaving 7 bases of the junction unmatched. The DNA of the CDR3 is TGCGCCAGCAGCTTGGGGGGGACAGATGGAATTCAGTACTTC. Translation gives CASSLGGTDGIQYF.

A note on this clonotype: A read error is possible here, since a much larger clone lies one base away. The chain couples TRBV5-1 to TRBJ2-7; 8 positions match TRBD1. V shed 3 bases and J 2 bases; nucleotides not matched to a gene: 4. Germline values: CDR1 SGHRS, CDR2 YFSETQ. The CDR3 contains 14 residues. CDR3 region: CASSSGQVAYEQYF. Written as DNA, the CDR3 is TGCGCCAGCAGCTCGGGACAGGTGGCCTACGAGCAGTACTTC. Drawing the rest from reference TRBV5-1 and TRBJ2-7, the complete variable domain is KAGVTQTPRYLIKTRGQQVTLSCSPISGHRSVSWYQQTPGQGLQFLFEYFSETQRNKGNFPGRFSGRQFSNSRSEMNVSTLELGDSALYLCASSSGQVAYEQYFGPGTRLTVT.

Only a few counts were recorded for this clonotype. The chain employs TRBV12-3 or TRBV12-4 and TRBJ2-7; 14 bases align to TRBD2. Germline trimming cut 5 bases from V and 6 bases from J; bases unmatched to any gene: 6. The CDR3 length is 15 residues. The CDR3 DNA sequence: TGTGCCAGCAGTCGGGGACTAGCGGGAGTACTCGAGCAGTACTTC. Its protein product is CASSRGLAGVLEQYF.

Written as DNA, the CDR3 is TGTGCCAGCACCGGTTCCAGGGGTCTGAGCTCCTACAATGAGCAGTTCTTC. Protein: CASTGSRGLSSYNEQFF. The chain has TRBV11-2 and TRBJ2-1, with D possibly being TRBD1 (6 bases). CDR1 is SGHAT and CDR2 is FQNNGV in the germline V gene. This CDR3 is built from 17 residues. Between the trimmed V and J ends, which lost 7 bases and 0 bases, there was a span of 19 bases.

This clonotype was seen a single time. This chain links TRBV2 with TRBJ2-5; 7 positions agree with TRBD2. CDR1 is SNHLY and CDR2 is FYNNEI in the germline V gene. V dropped 7 bases and J dropped 4; count of bases not matched to a gene: 9. The length of the CDR3 is 14 residues. The CDR3 spells CASTTRGGVETQYF. Here the CDR3 DNA reads TGTGCCAGCACCACGAGGGGAGGGGTAGAGACCCAGTACTTC.

The CDR3 nucleotides are TGCAGTGCTAGCCATAAAAACATTCAGTACTTC. Protein: CSASHKNIQYF. The V call is TRBV20-1, the J call TRBJ2-4; D call uncertain. The CDR3 consists of 11 residues. V was clipped by 3 bases and J by 4 bases, with 4 bases between them. CDR1 and CDR2 (germline): DFQATT, SNEGSKA (reference sequence).

The chain couples TRBV20-1 to TRBJ2-3; possible D gene TRBD2, 5 bases. The length of the CDR3 is 12 residues. V gave up 5 bases and J gave up 8 bases, with 14 bases separating them. Germline CDR1 and CDR2: DFQATT and SNEGSKA (reference sequence). CDR3 protein: CSASPSRGTQYF. CDR3 coding DNA: TGCAGTGCTTCCCCTAGCCGGGGTACGCAGTATTTT.

The CDR3 is CASSLNLGSYEQYF. CDR3 sequence (DNA): TGTGCCAGCAGTTTAAACCTCGGCTCCTACGAGCAGTACTTC. The chain has TRBV12-3 or TRBV12-4 and TRBJ2-7; D gene unclear. The CDR3 loop spans 14 amino acids. V was shortened by 2 bases and J by 0 bases, with 8 bases between the two germline ends.

The chain employs TRBV5-6 and TRBJ2-5; 9 nucleotides line up with TRBD1. CDR3 length: 14 residues. Trimming removed 6 bases from V and 4 bases from J; junction bases left unmatched: 7. Germline V gives CDR1 SGHDT, CDR2 YYEEEE. This CDR3 is CASKDRGVAETQYF. The CDR3 region has the DNA TGTGCCAGCAAGGACAGGGGCGTAGCAGAGACCCAGTACTTC.

The genes are TRBV10-3 and TRBJ2-7; 7 bases map to TRBD2. There are 12 residues in the CDR3. The trim removed 8 bases at V and 3 bases at J, leaving 4 bases unmatched. CDR1 is ENHRY and CDR2 is SYGVKD in the germline V gene. CDR3 nucleotide sequence: TGTGCCATCTCCCCGGGGGGCTACGAGCAGTACTTC. It translates to CAISPGGYEQYF.